The T cell receptor beta chain described here comes from a study of cytomegalovirus exposure and HLA in healthy donors. Background on the study: Among roughly 180 million T cells, an earlier analysis found around 100 million unique TCR beta sequences.

This clone was seen a few times. Trimming stripped 2 bases from V and 1 base from J, with 11 bases between. This CDR3 is 15 amino acids long. In germline, CDR1 is MGHDK, CDR2 SYGVNS. Amplification used 60 Vbeta primers and 13 Jbeta primers. The data were produced by immunoSEQ multiplex PCR, yet TCRdb's version contains in-frame clones alone and is incomplete. Among some 150,000 clones, about 70% were seen once, and the ten largest hold roughly 2%. This sequence joins TRBV25-1 and TRBJ1-2; TRBD1 might be the D (6 bases). Sequencing was performed on PBMCs. The sequence came from a woman aged 55-69 years in good health and CMV-seropositive. The DNA for the CDR3 is TGTGCCAGCAGTGAAGGGGGCAGCGTTAACTATGGCTACACCTTC. This gives the protein CASSEGGSVNYGYTF.